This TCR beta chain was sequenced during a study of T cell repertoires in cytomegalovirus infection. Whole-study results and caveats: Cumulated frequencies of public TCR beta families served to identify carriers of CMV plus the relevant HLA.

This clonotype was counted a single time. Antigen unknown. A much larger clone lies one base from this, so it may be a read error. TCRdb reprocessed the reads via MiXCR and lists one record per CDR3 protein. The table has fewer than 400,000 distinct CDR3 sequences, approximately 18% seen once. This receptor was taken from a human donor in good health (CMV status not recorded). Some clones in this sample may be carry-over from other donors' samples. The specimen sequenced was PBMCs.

CDR3 sequence reads: CASSLRQGSKQPQHF. In nucleotides, the CDR3 is TGTGCCAGCAGCTTAAGGCAGGGTAGCAAACAGCCCCAGCATTTT. The V gene is TRBV7-2, the J gene TRBJ1-5, with D perhaps TRBD1 (5 bases). Germline V gene lookup returns CDR1 SGHTA and CDR2 FQGNSA. CDR3 length: 15 amino acids.